This TCR beta chain comes out of a study of T cell responses to AZD1222 COVID-19 vaccine. The CDR3 covers 14 residues. The V end was cut by 4 bases, the J end by 5 bases, with 11 bases between. CDR1 and CDR2 from the germline V gene are SGHTA and FQGNSA. The table came from immunoSEQ multiplex PCR; TCRdb's copy has only in-frame clones and leaves some out. The sample lists some 96,000 clones, 89% occurring once. This specimen consisted of peripheral blood, obtained on day 0 of AZD1222 vaccination. The chain combines TRBV7-2 with TRBJ2-2, with D tentatively TRBD1 or TRBD2 (5 bases each). The TCR was taken from an adult in good health. The CDR3 is CASSSRGGTGELFF. The DNA for the CDR3 is TGTGCCAGCAGCTCAAGGGGCGGGACCGGGGAGCTGTTTTTT.